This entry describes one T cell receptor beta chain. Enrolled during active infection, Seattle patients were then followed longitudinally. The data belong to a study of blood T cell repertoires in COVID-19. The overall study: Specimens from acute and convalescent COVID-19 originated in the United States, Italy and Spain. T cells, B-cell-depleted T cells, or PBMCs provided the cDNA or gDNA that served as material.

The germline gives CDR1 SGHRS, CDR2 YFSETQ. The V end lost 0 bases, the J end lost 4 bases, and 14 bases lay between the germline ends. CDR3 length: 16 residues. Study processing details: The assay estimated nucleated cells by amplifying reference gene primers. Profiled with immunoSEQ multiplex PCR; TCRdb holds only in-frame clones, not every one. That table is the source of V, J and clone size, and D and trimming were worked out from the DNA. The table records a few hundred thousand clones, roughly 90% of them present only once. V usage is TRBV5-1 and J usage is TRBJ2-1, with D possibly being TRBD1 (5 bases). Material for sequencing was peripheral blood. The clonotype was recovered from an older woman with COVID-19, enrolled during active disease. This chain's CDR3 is CASSLDGADPYNEQFF. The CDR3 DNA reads TGCGCCAGCAGCTTGGATGGGGCAGACCCTTACAATGAGCAGTTCTTC.